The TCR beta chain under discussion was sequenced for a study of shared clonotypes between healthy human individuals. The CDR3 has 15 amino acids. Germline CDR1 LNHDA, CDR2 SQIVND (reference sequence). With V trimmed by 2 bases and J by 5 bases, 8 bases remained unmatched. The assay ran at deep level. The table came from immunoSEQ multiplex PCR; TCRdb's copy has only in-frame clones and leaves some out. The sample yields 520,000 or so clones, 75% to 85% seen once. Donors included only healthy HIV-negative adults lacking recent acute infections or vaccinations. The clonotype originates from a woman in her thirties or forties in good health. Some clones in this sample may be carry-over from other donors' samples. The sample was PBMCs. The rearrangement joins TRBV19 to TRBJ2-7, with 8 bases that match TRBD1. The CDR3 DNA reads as TGTGCCAGTAGTATAAGTTCGGACAGGGTCAACGAGCAGTACTTC. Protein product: CASSISSDRVNEQYF.